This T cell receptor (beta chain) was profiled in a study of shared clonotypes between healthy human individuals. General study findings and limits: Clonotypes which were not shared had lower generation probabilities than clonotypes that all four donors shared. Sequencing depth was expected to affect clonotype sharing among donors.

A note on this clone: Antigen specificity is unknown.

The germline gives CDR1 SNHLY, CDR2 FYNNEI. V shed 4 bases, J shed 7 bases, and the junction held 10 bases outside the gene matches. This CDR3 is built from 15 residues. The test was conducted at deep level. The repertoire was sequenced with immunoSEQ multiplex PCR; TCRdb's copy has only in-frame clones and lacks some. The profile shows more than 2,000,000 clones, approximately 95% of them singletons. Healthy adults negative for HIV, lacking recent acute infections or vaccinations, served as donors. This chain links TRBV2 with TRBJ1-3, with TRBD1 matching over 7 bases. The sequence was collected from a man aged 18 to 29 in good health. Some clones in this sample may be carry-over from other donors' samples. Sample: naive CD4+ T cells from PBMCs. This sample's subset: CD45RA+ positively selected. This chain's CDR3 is CASSGTPGGRNTIYF. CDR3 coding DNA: TGTGCCAGCAGTGGGACTCCAGGGGGTCGGAACACCATATATTTT.